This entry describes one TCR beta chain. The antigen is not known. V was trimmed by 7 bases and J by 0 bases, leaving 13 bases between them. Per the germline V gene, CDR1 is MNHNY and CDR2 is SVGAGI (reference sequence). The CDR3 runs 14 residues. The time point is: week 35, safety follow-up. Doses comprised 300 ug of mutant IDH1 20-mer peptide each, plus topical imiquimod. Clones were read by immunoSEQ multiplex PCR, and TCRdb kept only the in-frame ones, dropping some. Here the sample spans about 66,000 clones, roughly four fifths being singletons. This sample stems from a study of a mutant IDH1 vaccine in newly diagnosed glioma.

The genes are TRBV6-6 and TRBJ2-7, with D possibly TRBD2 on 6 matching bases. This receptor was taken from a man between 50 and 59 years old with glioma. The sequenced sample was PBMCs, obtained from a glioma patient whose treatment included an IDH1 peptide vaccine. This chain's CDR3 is CASTPDGSSYEQYF. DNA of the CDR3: TGTGCCAGCACCCCGGACGGGAGCTCCTACGAGCAGTACTTC.